The TCR beta chain described here comes from a study of T cell clonotyping in hematopoietic cell transplantation. Study-wide findings and caveats: Broader posttransplant TCR repertoire diversity was predicted by graft donor and pretransplant recipient Inverse Simpson Index values.

Generated by immunoSEQ multiplex PCR, the TCRdb table keeps only in-frame clones and is missing some. The sample comprises more than 12,000 clones, around 62% of which are singletons, and 7.5% to 10% rests with the top ten. The CDR3 is 14 amino acids. The V gene's germline CDR1 is SNHLY and CDR2 FYNNEI. V lost 5 bases and J 1 base, leaving 8 bases between the germline ends. On this clone itself: Its antigen is currently unknown.

This clonotype was obtained from a human donor who either received an allogeneic hematopoietic cell transplant for a myeloid malignancy or was a related donor (not recorded which). Some clones in this sample may be carry-over from other donors' samples. V and J are TRBV2 and TRBJ2-2; D gene ambiguous. Sequences were obtained from PBMCs. CDR3 nucleotides: TGTGCCAGCAGTCGTATAGGGAACACCGGGGAGCTGTTTTTT. Its translation is CASSRIGNTGELFF.